This is a list of T cell receptor beta chains from one sample in a study of CD8+ T cells in alopecia areata. Repertoires were generated with immunoSEQ multiplex PCR, while TCRdb's copy carries only in-frame clones and drops some. The data hold fewer than 200,000 clones, with roughly 62% observed a single time. The specimen comprised CD8+ T cells sorted from blood, sampled at week 24, from a patient treated with tofacitinib. The origin of the receptors is a human donor with alopecia areata. Both conserved end residues are part of each CDR3. A D gene is named only where the DNA matches it firmly. Only some rows state a clone size, as once, few, many or a class for expanded clones.

>NA|NA|TRBV29-1|TRBJ1-1
TGCAGCGCCCGAAGGGCTGACAACACTGAAGCTTTCTTT
CSARRADNTEAFF
>few|NA|TRBV5-6|TRBJ2-1
TGTGCCAGCAGCCAGAGACTGACTTTCTATGAGCAGTTCTTC
CASSQRLTFYEQFF
>NA|NA|TRBV2|TRBJ1-6
TGTGCCAGCAGTGAACCCGGCAGGGTCAACCACTTT
CASSEPGRVNHF
>NA|NA|TRBV13|TRBJ2-1
TGTGCCAGCCGGGACACTGGCTCCTACAATGAGCAGTTCTTC
CASRDTGSYNEQFF
>NA|NA|TRBV2|TRBJ2-3
TGTGCCAGCAGTGGCTCTGCGGGGTTGGCAGATACGCAGTATTTT
CASSGSAGLADTQYF
>NA|NA|TRBV5-1|TRBJ2-3
TGCGCCAGCAGCTTGGAGGGCAGCACAGATACGCAGTATTTT
CASSLEGSTDTQYF
>NA|TRBD2|TRBV5-1|TRBJ2-5
TGCGCCAGCAGCCTGGTGGTAGCGGGGGTAGAGACCCAGTACTTC
CASSLVVAGVETQYF
>NA|NA|TRBV5-6|TRBJ2-7
TGTGCCAGCGCCCTCTACGAGCAGTACTTC
CASALYEQYF
>few|NA|TRBV13|TRBJ1-5
TGTGCCAGCAGCTTCGGCAGTGATCAGCCCCAGCATTTT
CASSFGSDQPQHF
>few|TRBD1|TRBV27|TRBJ2-7
TGTGCCAGCAGTTTGGGACAGGTACTACACGAGCAGTACTTC
CASSLGQVLHEQYF
>NA|TRBD2|TRBV25-1|TRBJ2-3
TGTGCCAGCAGTGAATGGGCAGCGGGGGGCACAGATACGCAGTATTTT
CASSEWAAGGTDTQYF
>NA|NA|TRBV30|TRBJ2-4
TGTGCCTGGAGTATTTGGGCCTCCAAAAACATTCAGTACTTC
CAWSIWASKNIQYF
>once|NA|TRBV9|TRBJ1-1
TGTGCCAGCAGCGTAGGTCTCGGGGACCGAGGGAACACTGAAGCTTTCTTT
CASSVGLGDRGNTEAFF
>NA|NA|TRBV6-6|TRBJ2-3
TGTGCCAGCAACTACAACGAAGGGAGGAGGACAGATACGCAGTATTTT
CASNYNEGRRTDTQYF
>NA|NA|TRBV29-1|TRBJ2-5
TGCAGCGTTGCTGGCCAAGAGACCCAGTACTTC
CSVAGQETQYF
>NA|NA|TRBV2|TRBJ1-4
TGTGCCAGCAGGTCACCGACATCAACTAATGAAAAACTGTTTTTT
CASRSPTSTNEKLFF
>NA|NA|TRBV5-1|TRBJ2-7
TGCGCCAGCAAACTGGGGATTTCCTACGAGCAGTACTTC
CASKLGISYEQYF
>NA|TRBD1|TRBV4-1|TRBJ1-2
TGCGCCAGCAGCCAGGCCGGGACAGGGTCAGATGGCTACACCTTC
CASSQAGTGSDGYTF
>NA|TRBD1|TRBV29-1|TRBJ1-3
TGCAGCGTTGAGAAGAAGGGGGCGGCTGGAAACACCATATATTTT
CSVEKKGAAGNTIYF
>few|NA|TRBV11-1|TRBJ2-1
TGTGCCAGCAGCTTGGATGAGCAGTTCTTC
CASSLDEQFF
>NA|TRBD2|TRBV27|TRBJ2-3
TGTGCCAGCAGCCGGACTAGCGGGGGGGCGGATACGCAGTATTTT
CASSRTSGGADTQYF
>NA|TRBD1|TRBV12-5|TRBJ1-1
TGTGCTAGTGGTCTAGACAGGGTGAGGGGCACTGAAGCTTTCTTT
CASGLDRVRGTEAFF
>NA|TRBD2|TRBV14|TRBJ2-3
TGTGCCAGCAGCCAAAGACTAGTCCTAGCGGGGGTGTCAGATACGCAGTATTTT
CASSQRLVLAGVSDTQYF
>few|TRBD1|TRBV29-1|TRBJ2-7
TGCAGCGCTTCCGGGACAGAAACCTACGAGCAGTACTTC
CSASGTETYEQYF
>NA|NA|TRBV4-2|TRBJ2-7
TGTGCCAGCAGCCAAGATCCGGAGGTAGGAGGACGCTCCTACGAGCAGTACTTC
CASSQDPEVGGRSYEQYF
>NA|NA|TRBV6-6|TRBJ2-3
TGTGCCAGCAGTCAGCTAGGTACGCAGTATTTT
CASSQLGTQYF
>NA|TRBD2|TRBV7-9|TRBJ2-7
TGTGCCAGCAGCTCAAATAGCGGGGGGGCCTCCTACGAGCAGTACTTC
CASSSNSGGASYEQYF
>NA|NA|TRBV29-1|TRBJ2-5
TGCAGCGTTGAGGGGCCCGCCGGGGCCCAGTACTTC
CSVEGPAGAQYF
>few|NA|TRBV4-1|TRBJ2-1
TGCGCCAGCAGCCAAGATCGGGGGTTCGATGAGCAGTTCTTC
CASSQDRGFDEQFF
>NA|NA|TRBV2|TRBJ1-2
TGTGCCAGCAGTGAAGCAAGGCAGTCTGGCTACACCTTC
CASSEARQSGYTF
>NA|TRBD2|TRBV5-6|TRBJ2-3
TGTGCCAGCAGCTTGTCCCAGCGGGGGGGCACAGATACGCAGTATTTT
CASSLSQRGGTDTQYF
>NA|TRBD1|TRBV4-2|TRBJ2-3
TGTGCCAGCAGCCAGGACCACCGGGACAGTACGCAGTATTTT
CASSQDHRDSTQYF
>NA|TRBD1|TRBV5-1|TRBJ1-2
TGCGCCAGCAGCTTGACGGGACAGGATAACTATGGCTACACCTTC
CASSLTGQDNYGYTF
>NA|NA|TRBV7-9|TRBJ2-6
TGTGCCAGCAGCCCCCTGGTTGGGGTGGGGGCCAACGTCCTGACTTTC
CASSPLVGVGANVLTF
>NA|NA|TRBV5-6|TRBJ2-7
TGTGCCAGCAGCTTGATCCTAGGGGTTTACGAGCAGTACTTC
CASSLILGVYEQYF
>NA|NA|TRBV5-1|TRBJ2-7
TGCGCCAGCAGCTTGGTTGGGGGTGCCTACGAGCAGTACTTC
CASSLVGGAYEQYF
>once|TRBD2|TRBV7-2|TRBJ2-1
TGTGCCAGCAGCTTCCTGGGAGCGGTCCGGGGGGATGAGCAGTTCTTC
CASSFLGAVRGDEQFF
>NA|NA|TRBV29-1|TRBJ2-1
TGCAGCGTTCGAGGGGGGCAGAACAATGAGCAGTTCTTC
CSVRGGQNNEQFF
>NA|TRBD2|TRBV4-2|TRBJ2-1
TGTGCCAGCAGCCAGGGGCGGGGGGATGAGCAGTTCTTC
CASSQGRGDEQFF
>NA|NA|TRBV27|TRBJ1-5
TGTGCCAGCAGTTCCGCGGGGGTTAGCAATCAGCCCCAGCATTTT
CASSSAGVSNQPQHF
>NA|NA|TRBV7-9|TRBJ2-4
TGTGCCAGCAGCTTTTGGCGGGCCGCAATCGGTGTAAACATTCAGTACTTC
CASSFWRAAIGVNIQYF
>few|NA|TRBV25-1|TRBJ1-1
TGTGCCAGCAGTCGTCGACGGAACGCTGAAGCTTTCTTT
CASSRRRNAEAFF
>once|NA|TRBV30|TRBJ1-6
TGTGCCTGGAGTGCAAGGGACGGGCGTAGACGCAATTCACCCCTCCACTTT
CAWSARDGRRRNSPLHF
>NA|TRBD1|TRBV9|TRBJ2-5
TGTGCCAGCAGCGCCTCCGTGGCAGGGGGCGGATTCGAGACCCAGTACTTC
CASSASVAGGGFETQYF
>once|NA|TRBV6-4|TRBJ1-2
TGTGCCAGACGAGCCCAGGGGCGAAGGGGCTACACCTTC
CARRAQGRRGYTF
>NA|NA|TRBV19|TRBJ2-7
TGTGCCAGTAGTATAGGACAGAGAAACTACGAGCAGTACTTC
CASSIGQRNYEQYF
>few|TRBD2|TRBV6-1|TRBJ2-7
TGTGCCAGTGCTATTCGCGGGGGTCTCGACGAGCAGTACTTC
CASAIRGGLDEQYF
>few|NA|TRBV6-5|TRBJ1-1
TGTGCCAGCAGTTGGGGACACAAGAACACTGAAGCTTTCTTT
CASSWGHKNTEAFF
>NA|NA|TRBV7-9|TRBJ1-5
TGTGCCAGCAGCCTAGGGAGGGAGCCCCAGCATTTT
CASSLGREPQHF
>NA|NA|TRBV15|TRBJ1-5
TGTGCCACCAGCGAGACGGATAAACGTCAGCCCCAGCATTTT
CATSETDKRQPQHF
>NA|NA|TRBV13|TRBJ1-6
TGTGCCAGCAGCCGGGGGGTAGGGACCCTCCACTTT
CASSRGVGTLHF